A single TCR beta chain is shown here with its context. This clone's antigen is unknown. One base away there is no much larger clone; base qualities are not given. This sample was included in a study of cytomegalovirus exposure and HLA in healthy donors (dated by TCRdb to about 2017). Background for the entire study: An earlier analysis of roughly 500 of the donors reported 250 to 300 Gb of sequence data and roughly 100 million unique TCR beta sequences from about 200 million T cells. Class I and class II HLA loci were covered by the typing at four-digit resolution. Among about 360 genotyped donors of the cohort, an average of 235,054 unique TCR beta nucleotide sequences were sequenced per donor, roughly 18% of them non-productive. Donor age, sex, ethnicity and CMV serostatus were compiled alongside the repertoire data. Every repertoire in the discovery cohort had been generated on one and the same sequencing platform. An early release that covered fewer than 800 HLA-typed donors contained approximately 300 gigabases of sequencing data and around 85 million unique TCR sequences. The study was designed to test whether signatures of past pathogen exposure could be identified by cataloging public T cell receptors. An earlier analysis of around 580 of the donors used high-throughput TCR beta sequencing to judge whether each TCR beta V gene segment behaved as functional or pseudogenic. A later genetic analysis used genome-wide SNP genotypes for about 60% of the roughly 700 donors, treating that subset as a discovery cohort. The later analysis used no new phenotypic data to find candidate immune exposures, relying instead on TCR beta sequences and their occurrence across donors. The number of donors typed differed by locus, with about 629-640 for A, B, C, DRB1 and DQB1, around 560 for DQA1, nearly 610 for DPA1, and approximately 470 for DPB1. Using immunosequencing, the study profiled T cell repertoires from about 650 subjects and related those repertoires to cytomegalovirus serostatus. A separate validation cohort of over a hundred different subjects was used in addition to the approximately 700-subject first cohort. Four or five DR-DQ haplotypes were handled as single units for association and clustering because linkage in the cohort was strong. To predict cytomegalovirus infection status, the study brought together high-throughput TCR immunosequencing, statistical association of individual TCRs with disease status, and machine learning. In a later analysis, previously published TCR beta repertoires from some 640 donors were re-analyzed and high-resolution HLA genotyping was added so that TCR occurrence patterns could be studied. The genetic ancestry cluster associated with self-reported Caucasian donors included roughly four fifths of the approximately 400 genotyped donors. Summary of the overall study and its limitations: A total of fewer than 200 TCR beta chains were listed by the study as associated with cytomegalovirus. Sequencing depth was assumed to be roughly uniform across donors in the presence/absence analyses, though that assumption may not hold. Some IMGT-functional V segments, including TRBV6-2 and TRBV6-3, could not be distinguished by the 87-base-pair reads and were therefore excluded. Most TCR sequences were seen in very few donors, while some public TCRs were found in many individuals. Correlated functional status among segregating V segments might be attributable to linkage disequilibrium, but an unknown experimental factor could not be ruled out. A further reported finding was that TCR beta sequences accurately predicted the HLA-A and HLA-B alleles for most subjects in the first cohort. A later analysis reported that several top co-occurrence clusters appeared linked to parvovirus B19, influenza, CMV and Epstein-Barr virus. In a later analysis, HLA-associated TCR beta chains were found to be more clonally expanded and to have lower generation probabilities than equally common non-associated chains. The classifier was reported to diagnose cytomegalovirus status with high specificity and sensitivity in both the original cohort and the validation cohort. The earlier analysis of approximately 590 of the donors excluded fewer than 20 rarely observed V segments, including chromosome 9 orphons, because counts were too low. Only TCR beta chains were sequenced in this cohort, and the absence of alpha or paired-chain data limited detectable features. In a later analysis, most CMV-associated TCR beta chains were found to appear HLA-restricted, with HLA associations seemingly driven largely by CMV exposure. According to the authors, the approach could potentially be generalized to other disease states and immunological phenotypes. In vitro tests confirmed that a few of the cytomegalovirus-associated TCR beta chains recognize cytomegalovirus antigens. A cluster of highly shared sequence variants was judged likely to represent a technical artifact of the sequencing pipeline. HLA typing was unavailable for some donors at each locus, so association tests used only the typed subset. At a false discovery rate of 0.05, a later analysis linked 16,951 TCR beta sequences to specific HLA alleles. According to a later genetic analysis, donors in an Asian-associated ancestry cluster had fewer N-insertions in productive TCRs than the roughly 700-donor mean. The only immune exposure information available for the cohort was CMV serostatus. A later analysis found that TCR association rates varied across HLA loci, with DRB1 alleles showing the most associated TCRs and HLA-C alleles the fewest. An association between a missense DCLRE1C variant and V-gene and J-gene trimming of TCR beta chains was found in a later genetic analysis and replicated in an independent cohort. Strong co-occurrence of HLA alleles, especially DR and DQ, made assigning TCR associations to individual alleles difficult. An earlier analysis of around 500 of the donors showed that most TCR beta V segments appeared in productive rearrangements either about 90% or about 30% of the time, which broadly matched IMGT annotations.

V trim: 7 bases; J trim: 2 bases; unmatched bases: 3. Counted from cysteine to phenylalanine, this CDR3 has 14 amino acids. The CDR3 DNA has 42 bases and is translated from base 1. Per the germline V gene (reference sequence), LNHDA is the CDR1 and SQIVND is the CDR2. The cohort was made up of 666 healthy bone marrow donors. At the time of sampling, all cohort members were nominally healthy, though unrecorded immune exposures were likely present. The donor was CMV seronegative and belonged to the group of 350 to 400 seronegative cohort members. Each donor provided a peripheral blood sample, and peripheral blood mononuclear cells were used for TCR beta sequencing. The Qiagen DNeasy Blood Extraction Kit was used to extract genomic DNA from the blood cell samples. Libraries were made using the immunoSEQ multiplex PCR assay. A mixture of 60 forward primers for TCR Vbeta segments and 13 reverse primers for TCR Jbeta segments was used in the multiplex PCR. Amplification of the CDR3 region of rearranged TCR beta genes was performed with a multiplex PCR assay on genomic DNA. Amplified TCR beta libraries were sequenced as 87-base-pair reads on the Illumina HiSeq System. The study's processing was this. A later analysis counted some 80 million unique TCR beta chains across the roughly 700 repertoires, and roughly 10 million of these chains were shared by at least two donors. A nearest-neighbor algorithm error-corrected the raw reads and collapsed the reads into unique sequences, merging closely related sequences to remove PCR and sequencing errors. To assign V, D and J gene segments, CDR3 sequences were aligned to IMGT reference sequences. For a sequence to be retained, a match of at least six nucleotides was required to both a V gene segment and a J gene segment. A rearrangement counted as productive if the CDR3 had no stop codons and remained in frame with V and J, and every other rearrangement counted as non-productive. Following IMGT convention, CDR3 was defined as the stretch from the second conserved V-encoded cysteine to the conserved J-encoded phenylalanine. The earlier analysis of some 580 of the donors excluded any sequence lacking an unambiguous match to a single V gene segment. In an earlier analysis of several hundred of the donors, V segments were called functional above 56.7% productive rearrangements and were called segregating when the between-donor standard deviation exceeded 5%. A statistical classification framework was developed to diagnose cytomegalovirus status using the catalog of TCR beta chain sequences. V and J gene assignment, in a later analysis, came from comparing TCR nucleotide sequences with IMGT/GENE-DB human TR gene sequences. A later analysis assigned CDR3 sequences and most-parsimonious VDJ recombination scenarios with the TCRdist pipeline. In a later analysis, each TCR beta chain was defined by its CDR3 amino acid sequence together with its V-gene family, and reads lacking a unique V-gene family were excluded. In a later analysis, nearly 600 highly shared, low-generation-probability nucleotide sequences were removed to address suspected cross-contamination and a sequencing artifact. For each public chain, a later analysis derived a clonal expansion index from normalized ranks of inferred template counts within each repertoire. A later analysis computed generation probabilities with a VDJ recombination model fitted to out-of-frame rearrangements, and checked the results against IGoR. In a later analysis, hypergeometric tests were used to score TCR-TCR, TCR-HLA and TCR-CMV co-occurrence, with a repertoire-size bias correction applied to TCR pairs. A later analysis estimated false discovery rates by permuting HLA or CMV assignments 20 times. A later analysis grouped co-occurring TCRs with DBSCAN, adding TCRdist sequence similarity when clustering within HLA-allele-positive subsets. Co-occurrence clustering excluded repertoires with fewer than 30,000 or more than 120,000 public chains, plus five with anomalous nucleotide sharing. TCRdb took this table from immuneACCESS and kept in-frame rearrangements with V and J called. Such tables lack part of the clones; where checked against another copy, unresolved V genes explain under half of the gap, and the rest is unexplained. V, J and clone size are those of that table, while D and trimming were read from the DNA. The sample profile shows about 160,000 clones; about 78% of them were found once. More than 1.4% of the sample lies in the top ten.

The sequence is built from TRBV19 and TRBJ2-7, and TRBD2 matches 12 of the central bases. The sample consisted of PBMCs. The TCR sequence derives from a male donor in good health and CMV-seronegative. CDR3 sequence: CASTPSGRAYEQYF. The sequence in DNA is TGTGCCAGTACTCCTAGCGGGAGGGCCTACGAGCAGTACTTC.